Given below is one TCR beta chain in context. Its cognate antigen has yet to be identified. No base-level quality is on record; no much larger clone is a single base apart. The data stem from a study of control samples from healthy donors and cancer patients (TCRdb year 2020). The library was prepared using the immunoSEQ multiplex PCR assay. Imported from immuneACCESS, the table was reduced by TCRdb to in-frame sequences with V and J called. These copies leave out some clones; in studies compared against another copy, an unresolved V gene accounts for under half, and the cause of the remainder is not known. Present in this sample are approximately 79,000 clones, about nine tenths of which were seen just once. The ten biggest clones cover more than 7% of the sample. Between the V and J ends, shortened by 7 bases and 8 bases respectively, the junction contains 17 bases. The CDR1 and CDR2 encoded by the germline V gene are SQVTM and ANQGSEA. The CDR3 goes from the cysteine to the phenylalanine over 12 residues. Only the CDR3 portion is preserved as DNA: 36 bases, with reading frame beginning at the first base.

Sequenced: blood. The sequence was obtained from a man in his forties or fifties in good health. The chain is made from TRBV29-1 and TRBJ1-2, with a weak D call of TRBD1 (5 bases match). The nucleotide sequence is TGCAGCGGGGGGACCAAATCACAGGGCTACACCTTC. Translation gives CSGGTKSQGYTF.